What follows is one TCR beta chain and its context. Its antigen is currently unknown. This CDR3 is 16 amino acids long. The germline gives CDR1 LGHNA, CDR2 YSLEER. V lost 1 base to trimming and J lost 2 bases, with 12 bases between them. Averaging around 120 mL, one heparinised blood draw was given by each donor. Sorting with CD45RO/CCR7/CD25/CD127/CD95/CD27 yielded naive, central memory, regulatory and stem-like memory CD4+ cells. Over 95% purity was reached by all sorted populations. The record originates from a study of beta chain features in type 1 diabetes. Study-wide findings and caveats: At VDJ recombination sites, type 1 diabetes patients had fewer insertions and more deleted nucleotides. Type 1 diabetes patients had TCRB CDR3s that were shorter (moderately but significantly so) in all four CD4+ subsets.

The study reverse transcribed the entire isolated RNA, so it sequenced expressed TCRB transcripts. Libraries were prepared by immunoSEQ multiplex PCR; TCRdb keeps only in-frame clonotypes and omits some of them. The sample includes about 650,000 clones, 12% seen only once; the top ten take about 0.11%. The clonotype originates from a man aged 30-40 years with type 1 diabetes. The sequenced sample was naive CD4+ T cells from blood. The chain links TRBV4-3 to TRBJ2-1; D remains ambiguous. The DNA of the CDR3 is TGCGCCAGCAGCCAAGTTCGGACGGGCGCCTACAATGAGCAGTTCTTC. Encoded protein: CASSQVRTGAYNEQFF.